This TCR beta chain originates from a study of control samples from healthy donors and cancer patients (dated by TCRdb to the early 2020s). The germline V gene yields MNHEY for CDR1 and SVGAGI for CDR2. The junction carries 4 bases between V and J, which are trimmed by 0 bases and 1 base respectively. The CDR3 measures 14 amino acids from cysteine to phenylalanine. Of the read, only the CDR3 DNA is kept; its 42 bases are in frame from base 1. The method was the immunoSEQ multiplex PCR assay. The source is immuneACCESS, and TCRdb retained only in-frame sequences with V and J called. Part of the clones is not carried over; for the studies checked, unresolved V genes explain less than half of this, and the remainder is unexplained. The sample yields over 60,000 clones; around 90% were counted once. The top ten hold 1.5% to 2% of the sample. To note about this clone: Its target antigen remains unknown. Per-base quality was not reported, and no clone a single base away is much larger than it.

The TCR sequence derives from a woman in her sixties with head and neck cancer. The sequenced sample consisted of PBMCs. The V gene is TRBV6-5 and the J gene is TRBJ1-5; the D gene is unclear. The nucleotide sequence is TGTGCCAGCAGTTACTCGAGAAGCAATCAGCCCCAGCATTTT. It translates as CASSYSRSNQPQHF.